This T cell receptor (beta chain) appears in the sequencing data of a study of Graves' ophthalmopathy and Graves' hyperthyroidism. Study findings and constraints: Forecasting of ophthalmopathy progression by the model achieved 70.59% sensitivity and 72% to 75% specificity. Clonotypes were expanded in thyroid at above 0.001 frequency, and most also appeared in blood.

Within the sample, this clonotype is medium-sized. The antigen remains undetermined. Scientists amplified the TCR beta CDR3 regions from RNA transcripts. Second-round multiplex PCR came after first-round RT-PCR with HTBI primers. TCRdb processed the multiplex PCR reads anew with MiXCR; each CDR3 protein has one entry. The sample records about 16,000 distinct CDR3 sequences, 46% being singletons. The source is a woman between 40 and 50 years old with stable Graves' hyperthyroidism. Input material: peripheral blood.

The CDR3 bases are TGCAGCGCCCGGGACGGAACCTACGAGCAGTACTTC. This gives the protein CSARDGTYEQYF. The V gene is TRBV29-1, the J gene TRBJ2-7; D is possibly TRBD1 or TRBD2 (5 bases each). V was pared by 7 bases and J by 2 bases, with 12 bases between. The germline gives CDR1 SQVTM, CDR2 ANQGSEA. There are 12 residues in the CDR3.